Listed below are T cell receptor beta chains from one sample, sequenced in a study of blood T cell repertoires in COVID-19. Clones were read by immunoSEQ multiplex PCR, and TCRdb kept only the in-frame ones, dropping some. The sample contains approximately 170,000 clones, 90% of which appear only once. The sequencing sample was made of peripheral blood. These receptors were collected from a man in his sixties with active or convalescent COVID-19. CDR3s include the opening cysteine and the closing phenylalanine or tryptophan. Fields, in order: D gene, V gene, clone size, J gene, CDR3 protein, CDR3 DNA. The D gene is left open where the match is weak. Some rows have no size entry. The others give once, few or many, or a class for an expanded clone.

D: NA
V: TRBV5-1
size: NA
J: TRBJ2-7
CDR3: CASSLEGGAYEQYF
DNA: TGCGCCAGCAGCTTGGAAGGGGGGGCCTACGAGCAGTACTTC

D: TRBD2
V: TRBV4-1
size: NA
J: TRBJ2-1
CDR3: CASSQASLSTSSEQFF
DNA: TGCGCCAGCAGCCAAGCATCGTTATCGACTAGCAGTGAGCAGTTCTTC

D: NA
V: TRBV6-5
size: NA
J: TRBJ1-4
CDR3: CASSSNRDEKLFF
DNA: TGTGCCAGCAGTTCGAACAGGGATGAAAAACTGTTTTTT

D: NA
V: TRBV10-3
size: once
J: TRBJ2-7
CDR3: CAISPLTQSSYEQYF
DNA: TGTGCCATCAGTCCCCTTACACAGAGCTCCTACGAGCAGTACTTC

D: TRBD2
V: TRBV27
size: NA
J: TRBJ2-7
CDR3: CASSLGLAKAYEQYF
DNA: TGTGCCAGCAGTTTGGGACTAGCTAAAGCCTACGAGCAGTACTTC

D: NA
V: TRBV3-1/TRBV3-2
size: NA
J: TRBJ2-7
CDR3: CASSQAYEQYF
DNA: TGTGCCAGCAGCCAAGCTTACGAGCAGTACTTC

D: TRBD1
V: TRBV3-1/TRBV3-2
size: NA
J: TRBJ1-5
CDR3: CASSPQGWRNQPQHF
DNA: TGTGCCAGCAGCCCACAGGGGTGGCGCAATCAGCCCCAGCATTTT

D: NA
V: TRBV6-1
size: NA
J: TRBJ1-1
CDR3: CASSEKRGNTEAFF
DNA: TGTGCCAGCAGTGAAAAAAGGGGGAACACTGAAGCTTTCTTT

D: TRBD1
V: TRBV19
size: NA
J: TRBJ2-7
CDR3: CASSMDRSGEQYF
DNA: TGTGCCAGTAGTATGGACAGGTCCGGCGAGCAGTACTTC

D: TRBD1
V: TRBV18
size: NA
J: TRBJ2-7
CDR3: CASSSRTGGEQYF
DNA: TGTGCCAGCTCATCTAGGACAGGCGGCGAGCAGTACTTC

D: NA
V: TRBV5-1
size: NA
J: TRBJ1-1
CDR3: CASSAGMNTEAFF
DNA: TGCGCCAGCAGCGCAGGGATGAACACTGAAGCTTTCTTT

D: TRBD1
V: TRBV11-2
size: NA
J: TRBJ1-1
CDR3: CASSLENRGTEAFF
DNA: TGTGCCAGCAGCTTAGAAAACAGGGGAACTGAAGCTTTCTTT

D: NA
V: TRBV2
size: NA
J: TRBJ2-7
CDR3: CASSGQAHEQYF
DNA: TGTGCCAGCAGTGGCCAGGCTCACGAGCAGTACTTC

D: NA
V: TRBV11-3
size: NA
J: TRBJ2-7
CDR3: CASSPAGSSYEQYF
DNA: TGTGCCAGCAGTCCGGCGGGGAGTTCCTACGAGCAGTACTTC

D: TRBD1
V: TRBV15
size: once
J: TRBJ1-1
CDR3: CATSRGGQGAGAFF
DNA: TGTGCCACCAGCAGAGGGGGGCAGGGGGCAGGAGCTTTCTTT

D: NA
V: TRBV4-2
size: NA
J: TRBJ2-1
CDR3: CASSQDPSRSYNEQFF
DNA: TGTGCCAGCAGCCAAGACCCTAGTAGGTCCTACAATGAGCAGTTCTTC

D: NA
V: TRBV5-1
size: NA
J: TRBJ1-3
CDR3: CASSLWGDRGAYSGNTIYF
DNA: TGCGCCAGCAGCTTGTGGGGGGACCGTGGGGCCTACTCTGGAAACACCATATATTTT

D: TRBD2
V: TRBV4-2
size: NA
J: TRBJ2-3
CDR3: CASSQDGLVGDTQYF
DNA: TGTGCCAGCAGCCAAGATGGACTAGTGGGGGATACGCAGTATTTT

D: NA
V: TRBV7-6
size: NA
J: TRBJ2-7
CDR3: CASSLEPGTNYEQYF
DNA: TGTGCCAGCAGCTTAGAACCCGGGACAAACTACGAGCAGTACTTC

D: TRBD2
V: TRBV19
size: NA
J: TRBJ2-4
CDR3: CASGRGENIQYF
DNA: TGTGCCAGCGGGAGGGGTGAAAACATTCAGTACTTC